Below are 14 T cell receptor beta chains sequenced from a single sample in a study of radiotherapy plus CTLA-4 blockade in lung cancer. Libraries were prepared by immunoSEQ multiplex PCR; TCRdb keeps only in-frame clonotypes and omits some of them. Of 45,000 to 55,000 clones detected, approximately 80% appear once; the ten largest clones hold 3% to 4%. The sequences come from peripheral blood, collected from a patient treated with radiotherapy plus ipilimumab. These receptors were taken from a human donor with non-small cell lung cancer who had a partial response to radiotherapy plus ipilimumab.

The chain joins TRBV7-3 to TRBJ1-1; D is perhaps TRBD1 (5 bases). The CDR3 totals 14 residues. Germline CDR1 is SGHTA and CDR2 is FQGTGA. The V end was cut by 5 bases, the J end by 4 bases, with 14 bases between. CDR3 in DNA: TGTGCCAGCAGCCCCTCAGGGTTGGGCACTGAAGCTTTCTTT. Translating gives CASSPSGLGTEAFF.

Concerning this clone itself: Relative to the germline gene, one junction end is altered; a read error may explain this. The V call is TRBV4-1, the J call TRBJ1-6; 7 nucleotides align to TRBD1. Germline V gene lookup returns CDR1 MGHRA and CDR2 YSYEKL. This CDR3 has 14 residues. CDR3 protein: CASSQGEVNSPLHF. CDR3 DNA sequence: TGTGCCAGCAGCCAGGGGGAGGTGAATTCACCCCTCCACTTT.

The chain couples TRBV5-1 to TRBJ2-5; tentative D call: TRBD2 (6 bases). The CDR3 runs to 16 residues. V was cut by 0 bases and J by 1 base, with 13 bases left in between. Germline V gene data show CDR1 as SGHRS and CDR2 as YFSETQ. CDR3 residues: CASSLALRGIQETQYF. In DNA form, the CDR3 reads TGCGCCAGCAGCTTGGCCCTACGGGGGATCCAAGAGACCCAGTACTTC. The full variable domain, completed using reference TRBV5-1 and TRBJ2-5, is KAGVTQTPRYLIKTRGQQVTLSCSPISGHRSVSWYQQTPGQGLQFLFEYFSETQRNKGNFPGRFSGRQFSNSRSEMNVSTLELGDSALYLCASSLALRGIQETQYFGPGTRLLVL.

This sequence joins TRBV4-1 and TRBJ2-1, with a possible D match to TRBD2 (6 bases). V was shortened by 1 base and J by 5 bases, with 18 bases between the two germline ends. Looked up from germline, CDR1 is MGHRA and CDR2 is YSYEKL. The CDR3 totals 17 residues. The CDR3 region has the DNA TGCGCCAGCAGCCAAGGAAATGGAGGGGTGGTGCACAATGAGCAGTTCTTC. It specifies CASSQGNGGVVHNEQFF.

The chain links TRBV7-9 to TRBJ1-2; 7 nucleotides align to TRBD1. Germline CDR1 is SEHNR and CDR2 is FQNEAQ (reference sequence). The CDR3 contains 12 residues. V was pared by 1 base and J by 7 bases, with 0 bases of the junction left unmatched. The CDR3 spells CASSLEGAGYTF. CDR3 DNA sequence: TGTGCCAGCAGCTTAGAGGGGGCTGGCTACACCTTC.

The rearrangement joins TRBV7-9 to TRBJ1-5; D remains unclear. The length of the CDR3 is 12 residues. CDR1 is SEHNR, CDR2 FQNEAQ, per germline (reference sequence). V was pared by 2 bases and J by 4 bases, with 3 bases between. DNA for the CDR3: TGTGCCAGCAGCTTACCTAATCAGCCCCAGCATTTT. This encodes CASSLPNQPQHF.

This chain connects TRBV2 to TRBJ1-5; 7 nucleotides align to TRBD1. V gave up 7 bases and J gave up 1 base; unmatched junction bases: 7. The CDR3 length is 15 residues. Germline V gene data show CDR1 as SNHLY and CDR2 as FYNNEI. This CDR3 is CASKKEGASNQPQHF. The CDR3 DNA reads TGTGCCAGCAAAAAGGAGGGGGCAAGCAATCAGCCCCAGCATTTT.

J is TRBJ2-1 and V is TRBV19; 8 bases match TRBD2. J gave up 8 bases and V 8 bases, and 8 bases lay outside the gene matches. The CDR3 runs to 13 residues. Germline values: CDR1 LNHDA, CDR2 SQIVND (reference sequence). The CDR3: CASAGGPTDEQFF. The CDR3 coding sequence is TGTGCCAGTGCGGGGGGCCCTACGGATGAGCAGTTCTTC.

V gene TRBV5-1 combines with J gene TRBJ1-2; 10 bases agree with TRBD1. CDR3 size: 15 residues. Per the germline V gene, CDR1 is SGHRS and CDR2 is YFSETQ. V lost 1 base, J lost 8 bases, and 8 bases stayed unmatched. The CDR3 loop reads CASSLPQGQGLGYTF. Here the CDR3 DNA reads TGCGCCAGCAGCTTGCCGCAGGGACAGGGGCTGGGCTACACCTTC.

V is TRBV30 and J is TRBJ1-5; D unresolved. This CDR3 has 17 amino acids. V lost 2 bases and J 0 bases, leaving 17 bases between the germline ends. The germline CDR1 and CDR2 sequences are GTSNPN and SVGIG (reference sequence). Written as DNA, the CDR3 is TGTGCCTGGAGTATCGGGTCTTCTCTCTATAGCAATCAGCCCCAGCATTTT. Amino acid sequence: CAWSIGSSLYSNQPQHF.

This chain joins TRBV10-3 and TRBJ1-1; possibly TRBD1 for D (5 bases). The CDR3 is made up of 17 amino acids. CDR1 ENHRY and CDR2 SYGVKD come from the germline V gene. The V end was cut by 4 bases, the J end by 5 bases, with 23 bases between. The CDR3 DNA reads as TGTGCCATCAGTGGATTCTTGAGTTCAGGGAAGGGAACTGAAGCTTTCTTT. Translation gives CAISGFLSSGKGTEAFF.

This sequence joins TRBV7-2 and TRBJ2-3, with a tentative D call TRBD2 (6 bases). Trimming removed 1 base from V and 5 bases from J, with 13 bases in between. CDR1 is SGHTA, CDR2 FQGNSA, per germline. CDR3 length: 15 residues. The CDR3 sequence: CASSLVGGIGDTQYF. The CDR3 DNA follows: TGTGCCAGCAGCTTAGTCGGGGGAATCGGAGATACGCAGTATTTT.

The CDR3 DNA sequence: TGCGCCAGCAGCTTGCTACAGGATAATTCACCCCTCCACTTT. It codes for CASSLLQDNSPLHF. The V call is TRBV5-1, the J call TRBJ1-6, with D possibly being TRBD1 (5 bases). The CDR3 contains 14 residues. The V and J ends lost 1 base and 5 bases respectively, with 7 bases between them. In germline, CDR1 is SGHRS, CDR2 YFSETQ. Filled out from reference TRBV5-1 and TRBJ1-6, the complete variable domain reads KAGVTQTPRYLIKTRGQQVTLSCSPISGHRSVSWYQQTPGQGLQFLFEYFSETQRNKGNFPGRFSGRQFSNSRSEMNVSTLELGDSALYLCASSLLQDNSPLHFGNGTRLTVT.

The sample holds one count of this clone. The chain couples TRBV2 to TRBJ1-4, with 10 bases lining up with TRBD1. The CDR3 is 14 residues long. Trimming took 6 bases from V and 8 from J; bases not matched to a gene: 6. Germline-derived CDR1 and CDR2 are SNHLY and FYNNEI. The CDR3 bases are TGTGCCAGCAGCGTCGGGACAGGGGACGAAAAACTGTTTTTT. It specifies CASSVGTGDEKLFF. Filled out from reference TRBV2 and TRBJ1-4, the complete variable domain reads EPEVTQTPSHQVTQMGQEVILRCVPISNHLYFYWYRQILGQKVEFLVSFYNNEISEKSEIFDDQFSVERPDGSNFTLKIRSTKLEDSAMYFCASSVGTGDEKLFFGSGTQLSVL.